The 8 T cell receptor beta chains below were found in one sample sequenced in a study of blood T cell repertoires in COVID-19. Libraries were prepared by immunoSEQ multiplex PCR; TCRdb keeps only in-frame clonotypes and omits some of them. The table includes 150,000 to 200,000 clones, more than 75% detected once. Material: peripheral blood. The receptor set was obtained from a man aged 40-55 years with active or convalescent COVID-19.

This chain joins TRBV29-1 and TRBJ1-4; TRBD1 matches 8 bases. The V segment lost 7 bases and the J segment 3 bases; nucleotides outside the gene matches: 7. The V gene's germline CDR1 is SQVTM and CDR2 ANQGSEA. The CDR3 is 14 amino acids. The CDR3 DNA sequence: TGCAGCGCATCCGACAGGGGATCTAATGAAAAACTGTTTTTT. Residues: CSASDRGSNEKLFF.

V and J are TRBV6-2 or TRBV6-3 and TRBJ1-3, with a weak D call TRBD1 (6 bases). The germline V and J ends were trimmed by 2 bases and 2 bases, with 10 bases remaining between them. The CDR3 has 15 amino acids. The germline V gene has CDR1 MNHEY and CDR2 SVGEGT. The CDR3 loop reads CASSYRGATGNTIYF. The CDR3 coding sequence is TGTGCCAGCAGTTACCGGGGGGCTACTGGAAACACCATATATTTT.

The chain has TRBV4-1 and TRBJ2-3, with 8 bases fitting TRBD2. V dropped 4 bases and J dropped 0; count of bases not matched to a gene: 6. Germline-derived CDR1 and CDR2 are MGHRA and YSYEKL. The CDR3 spans 16 residues. As DNA, the CDR3 is TGCGCCAGCAGCCGGATAGTAGCGGGGAGCACAGATACGCAGTATTTT. Its translation is CASSRIVAGSTDTQYF.

This clone was counted between two and nine times. The rearrangement links TRBV11-2 to TRBJ2-5, with 8 nucleotides matching TRBD1. The CDR3 is made up of 14 amino acids. Trimming at V came to 5 bases and at J to 1 base, leaving 3 bases not matched to a gene. The germline V gene encodes CDR1 SGHAT and CDR2 FQNNGV. In DNA form, the CDR3 reads TGTGCCAGCAGCCGGGGACAGGTCCAAGAGACCCAGTACTTC. This encodes CASSRGQVQETQYF.

The rearrangement links TRBV7-9 to TRBJ2-6; D is unresolved. The CDR3 contains 15 residues. Trimming shortened V by 1 base and J by 0 bases, and 4 bases separated the two germline ends. Germline V gives CDR1 SEHNR, CDR2 FQNEAQ (reference sequence). The CDR3: CASSLVISGANVLTF. As DNA, the CDR3 is TGTGCCAGCAGCTTAGTCATCTCTGGGGCCAACGTCCTGACTTTC.

The chain is built from TRBV28 and TRBJ1-5; D is perhaps TRBD1 (6 bases). The CDR3 spans 13 residues. From germline, CDR1 is MDHEN and CDR2 SYDVKM. Trimming cost V 3 bases and J 7 bases, with 10 bases left between them. DNA for the CDR3: TGTGCCAGCAGTTTCCTACAGGGACAGCCCCAGCATTTT. Its translation is CASSFLQGQPQHF.

The CDR3 protein is CASSLDSAGGKTGELFF. The DNA of the CDR3 is TGTGCCAGCAGCCTGGACTCAGCGGGGGGGAAAACCGGGGAGCTGTTTTTT. This chain joins TRBV3-1 (or the pseudogene TRBV3-2) and TRBJ2-2, with TRBD2 matching 10 bases. Germline CDR1 LGHDT, CDR2 YNNKEL (reference sequence). The J segment lost 5 bases and the V segment lost 4 bases, leaving 10 bases of the junction unmatched. This CDR3 is 17 amino acids long.

The gene calls are TRBV6-1 and TRBJ1-1, with D possibly matching TRBD1 (5 bases). The CDR3 contains 15 residues. Germline assignment: CDR1 MNHNS and CDR2 SASEGT. The V end was cut by 2 bases, the J end by 5 bases, with 15 bases between. In DNA form, the CDR3 reads TGTGCCAGCAGTGAATTTGGGGGGAGGTGGACTGAAGCTTTCTTT. Translating it yields CASSEFGGRWTEAFF.